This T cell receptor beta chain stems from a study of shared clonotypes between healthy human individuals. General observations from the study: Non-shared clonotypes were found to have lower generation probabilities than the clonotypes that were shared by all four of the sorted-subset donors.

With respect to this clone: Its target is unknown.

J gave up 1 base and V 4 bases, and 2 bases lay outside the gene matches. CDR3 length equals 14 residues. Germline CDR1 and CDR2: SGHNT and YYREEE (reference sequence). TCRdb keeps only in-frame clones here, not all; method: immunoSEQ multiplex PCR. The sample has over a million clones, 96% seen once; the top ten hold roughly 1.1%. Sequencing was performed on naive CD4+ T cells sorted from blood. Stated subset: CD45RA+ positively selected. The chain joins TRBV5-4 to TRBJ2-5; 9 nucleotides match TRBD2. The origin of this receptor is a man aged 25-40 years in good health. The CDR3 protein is CASSHSGSQETQYF. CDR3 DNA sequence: TGTGCCAGCAGCCATAGCGGGAGCCAAGAGACCCAGTACTTC.